This TCR beta chain originates from a study of blood T cell repertoires in COVID-19. Per the germline V gene, CDR1 is LNHDA and CDR2 is SQIVND (reference sequence). The ends lost 9 bases at V and 1 base at J; junction bases unmatched: 16. The CDR3 loop spans 17 amino acids. Original methodology: Researchers report that nucleated cell counts were estimated from reference gene primer amplification. Generated by immunoSEQ multiplex PCR, the TCRdb table keeps only in-frame clones and is missing some. V, J and clone size are those of that table, while D and trimming were read from the DNA. The sample shows 35,000 to 55,000 clones, 90% of them seen only once.

The specimen was peripheral blood. The chain recombines TRBV19 with TRBJ1-2; 8 bases line up with TRBD1. The receptor was isolated from a middle-aged man with active COVID-19. The CDR3 sequence is CASKRTGSSPFNYGYTF. DNA of the CDR3: TGTGCCAGCAAAAGGACAGGGTCGAGCCCCTTTAACTATGGCTACACCTTC. The full variable domain, with the rest looked up from reference TRBV19 and TRBJ1-2, is DGGITQSPKYLFRKEGQNVTLSCEQNLNHDAMYWYRQDPGQGLRLIYYSQIVNDFQKGDIAEGYSVSREKKESFPLTVTSAQKNPTAFYLCASKRTGSSPFNYGYTFGSGTRLTVV.